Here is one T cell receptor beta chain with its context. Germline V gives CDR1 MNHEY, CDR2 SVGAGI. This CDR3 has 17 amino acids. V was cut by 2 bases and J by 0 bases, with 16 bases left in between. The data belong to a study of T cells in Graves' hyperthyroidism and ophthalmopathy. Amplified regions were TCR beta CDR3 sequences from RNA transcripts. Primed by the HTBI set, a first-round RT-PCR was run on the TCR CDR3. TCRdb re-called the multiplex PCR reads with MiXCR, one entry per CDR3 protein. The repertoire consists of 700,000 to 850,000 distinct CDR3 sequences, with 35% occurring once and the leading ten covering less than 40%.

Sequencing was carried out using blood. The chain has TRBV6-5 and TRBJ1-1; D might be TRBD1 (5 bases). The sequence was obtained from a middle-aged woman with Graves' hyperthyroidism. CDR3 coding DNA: TGTGCCAGCAGTTACCGTCCGGGACCTCACATGAACACTGAAGCTTTCTTT. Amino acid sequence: CASSYRPGPHMNTEAFF.